This T cell receptor beta chain was sequenced for a study of blood T cell repertoires in COVID-19. The CDR3 length is 13 residues. Trimming took off 5 bases at V and 5 bases at J, with 12 bases between the two ends. Germline CDR1 SEHNR, CDR2 FQNEAQ (reference sequence). Clones were sequenced by immunoSEQ multiplex PCR, and TCRdb holds only the in-frame ones, with some missing. The profile shows roughly 230,000 clones, 80% to 90% of them singletons. The sequence was obtained from a man between 40 and 49 years old with acute or convalescent COVID-19. The chain carries TRBV7-9 and TRBJ1-1, with D tentatively TRBD1 (5 bases). Sequenced input: peripheral blood. The CDR3 sequence is CASSSREATEAFF. The CDR3 bases are TGTGCCAGCAGCAGCAGGGAAGCAACTGAAGCTTTCTTT.